These T cell receptor beta chains were read from a single sample in a study of cytomegalovirus exposure and HLA in healthy donors. Repertoires were generated with immunoSEQ multiplex PCR, while TCRdb's copy carries only in-frame clones and drops some. The data contain about 140,000 clones, about four fifths of them singletons. Sequences were obtained from PBMCs. The receptor set was obtained from a young man in good health. CDR3s include the opening cysteine and the closing phenylalanine or tryptophan. Each record gives: CDR3 protein, CDR3 DNA, clone size, CDR3 length, J gene, V gene, D gene. The D gene is left open where the match is weak. Clone size is stated in some rows and not others, as once, few, many or a class when expanded.

cdr3_aa: CASSQGLAGVLIKNIQYF
cdr3_nt: TGCGCCAGCAGCCAAGGACTAGCGGGAGTATTGATCAAAAACATTCAGTACTTC
clone_size: NA
cdr3_length: 18
j_call: TRBJ2-4
v_call: TRBV4-1
d_call: TRBD2

cdr3_aa: CASTKQGGQFF
cdr3_nt: TGTGCCAGCACTAAACAAGGGGGGCAGTTCTTC
clone_size: NA
cdr3_length: 11
j_call: TRBJ2-1
v_call: TRBV6-1
d_call: NA

cdr3_aa: CASSPPGGPEQYF
cdr3_nt: TGCGCCAGCAGCCCTCCGGGGGGTCCGGAGCAGTACTTC
clone_size: NA
cdr3_length: 13
j_call: TRBJ2-7
v_call: TRBV5-1
d_call: TRBD2

cdr3_aa: CASRVMKGGPTNEKLFF
cdr3_nt: TGTGCCAGCCGGGTGATGAAGGGGGGGCCAACTAATGAAAAACTGTTTTTT
clone_size: NA
cdr3_length: 17
j_call: TRBJ1-4
v_call: TRBV2
d_call: NA

cdr3_aa: CASSQEWQKLFF
cdr3_nt: TGTGCCAGCAGCCAAGAATGGCAAAAACTGTTTTTT
clone_size: NA
cdr3_length: 12
j_call: TRBJ1-4
v_call: TRBV4-2
d_call: NA

cdr3_aa: CASGGQGSYEQYF
cdr3_nt: TGTGCCAGCGGGGGACAGGGGTCCTACGAGCAGTACTTC
clone_size: NA
cdr3_length: 13
j_call: TRBJ2-7
v_call: TRBV27
d_call: TRBD1

cdr3_aa: CASSRTADGYTF
cdr3_nt: TGTGCCAGCAGTAGGACAGCCGATGGCTACACCTTC
clone_size: few
cdr3_length: 12
j_call: TRBJ1-2
v_call: TRBV28
d_call: NA

cdr3_aa: CASSLDVGRFQETQYF
cdr3_nt: TGTGCCAGCAGCTTGGATGTGGGCCGGTTTCAAGAGACCCAGTACTTC
clone_size: NA
cdr3_length: 16
j_call: TRBJ2-5
v_call: TRBV5-8
d_call: NA

cdr3_aa: CASSPPRGTSGTYEQYF
cdr3_nt: TGCGCCAGCAGCCCGCCCCGAGGGACTAGCGGCACCTACGAGCAGTACTTC
clone_size: NA
cdr3_length: 17
j_call: TRBJ2-7
v_call: TRBV4-1
d_call: TRBD2

cdr3_aa: CASSYYTSGRVYTQYF
cdr3_nt: TGTGCCAGCAGTTACTATACTAGCGGGAGGGTATATACGCAGTATTTT
clone_size: NA
cdr3_length: 16
j_call: TRBJ2-3
v_call: TRBV6-5
d_call: TRBD2

cdr3_aa: CASSRDTGSISYEQYF
cdr3_nt: TGTGCCAGCAGCCGGGACACCGGGTCTATATCCTACGAGCAGTACTTC
clone_size: NA
cdr3_length: 16
j_call: TRBJ2-7
v_call: TRBV4-2
d_call: NA

cdr3_aa: CASSQDTSGTDTQYF
cdr3_nt: TGTGCCAGCAGCCAAGATACTAGCGGCACAGATACGCAGTATTTT
clone_size: NA
cdr3_length: 15
j_call: TRBJ2-3
v_call: TRBV14
d_call: TRBD2

cdr3_aa: CASSPLRSEQYF
cdr3_nt: TGTGCCAGCAGTCCCCTTCGTTCCGAGCAGTACTTC
clone_size: NA
cdr3_length: 12
j_call: TRBJ2-7
v_call: TRBV28
d_call: NA

cdr3_aa: CASSLDSLRQQNEQFF
cdr3_nt: TGTGCCAGCAGCTTAGACAGCCTCCGACAGCAAAATGAGCAGTTCTTC
clone_size: NA
cdr3_length: 16
j_call: TRBJ2-1
v_call: TRBV11-3
d_call: NA

cdr3_aa: CASSQILAGYNEQFF
cdr3_nt: TGCGCCAGCAGCCAAATACTAGCGGGGTACAATGAGCAGTTCTTC
clone_size: once
cdr3_length: 15
j_call: TRBJ2-1
v_call: TRBV4-3
d_call: TRBD2

cdr3_aa: CASRVGTGGTGELFF
cdr3_nt: TGCGCCAGCAGGGTCGGGACAGGGGGAACCGGGGAGCTGTTTTTT
clone_size: NA
cdr3_length: 15
j_call: TRBJ2-2
v_call: TRBV4-1
d_call: TRBD1

cdr3_aa: CSVVPGQRNTEAFF
cdr3_nt: TGCAGCGTTGTCCCGGGACAGCGGAACACTGAAGCTTTCTTT
clone_size: NA
cdr3_length: 14
j_call: TRBJ1-1
v_call: TRBV29-1
d_call: TRBD1

cdr3_aa: CASSPPYSNQPQHF
cdr3_nt: TGTGCCAGCTCACCACCGTATAGCAATCAGCCCCAGCATTTT
clone_size: NA
cdr3_length: 14
j_call: TRBJ1-5
v_call: TRBV18
d_call: NA

cdr3_aa: CASSLASGEYEQYF
cdr3_nt: TGCGCCAGCAGCTTGGCCAGCGGGGAATACGAGCAGTACTTC
clone_size: NA
cdr3_length: 14
j_call: TRBJ2-7
v_call: TRBV5-1
d_call: TRBD2

cdr3_aa: CASRPGTSGSVNEQFF
cdr3_nt: TGTGCCAGCAGACCAGGGACTAGCGGGAGTGTCAATGAGCAGTTCTTC
clone_size: NA
cdr3_length: 16
j_call: TRBJ2-1
v_call: TRBV11-3
d_call: TRBD2

cdr3_aa: CASSLDRVDEQYF
cdr3_nt: TGCGCCAGCAGCCTAGACAGGGTCGACGAGCAGTACTTC
clone_size: NA
cdr3_length: 13
j_call: TRBJ2-7
v_call: TRBV5-1
d_call: TRBD1

cdr3_aa: CASSLGGPNGYTF
cdr3_nt: TGCGCCAGCAGCTTAGGGGGCCCCAATGGCTACACCTTC
clone_size: once
cdr3_length: 13
j_call: TRBJ1-2
v_call: TRBV5-1
d_call: TRBD1

cdr3_aa: CAISGVLGANVLTF
cdr3_nt: TGTGCCATCAGTGGAGTTCTGGGGGCCAACGTCCTGACTTTC
clone_size: NA
cdr3_length: 14
j_call: TRBJ2-6
v_call: TRBV10-3
d_call: NA

cdr3_aa: CASSELSSGISYYEQYF
cdr3_nt: TGTGCCAGCAGTGAACTTTCTAGCGGGATCAGCTACTACGAGCAGTACTTC
clone_size: NA
cdr3_length: 17
j_call: TRBJ2-7
v_call: TRBV6-1
d_call: TRBD2

cdr3_aa: CASSLFQAMNTEAFF
cdr3_nt: TGCGCCAGCAGCTTGTTCCAGGCTATGAACACTGAAGCTTTCTTT
clone_size: NA
cdr3_length: 15
j_call: TRBJ1-1
v_call: TRBV5-1
d_call: NA

cdr3_aa: CASSFSSTDTQYF
cdr3_nt: TGTGCCAGCAGCTTCTCTAGCACAGATACGCAGTATTTT
clone_size: NA
cdr3_length: 13
j_call: TRBJ2-3
v_call: TRBV7-3
d_call: NA

cdr3_aa: CASRKRGQEKLFF
cdr3_nt: TGTGCCAGCAGGAAGAGGGGGCAGGAAAAACTGTTTTTT
clone_size: NA
cdr3_length: 13
j_call: TRBJ1-4
v_call: TRBV5-6
d_call: TRBD1

cdr3_aa: CASSGTGRSDTQYF
cdr3_nt: TGCGCCAGCAGTGGGACAGGGAGATCAGATACGCAGTATTTT
clone_size: few
cdr3_length: 14
j_call: TRBJ2-3
v_call: TRBV10-1
d_call: TRBD1

cdr3_aa: CASSWQGGSNQPQHF
cdr3_nt: TGTGCCAGTAGTTGGCAAGGGGGCAGCAATCAGCCCCAGCATTTT
clone_size: NA
cdr3_length: 15
j_call: TRBJ1-5
v_call: TRBV19
d_call: TRBD1

cdr3_aa: CASSRAGVSGREYNEQFF
cdr3_nt: TGCGCCAGCAGCCGGGCGGGTGTTAGCGGGAGGGAGTACAATGAGCAGTTCTTC
clone_size: NA
cdr3_length: 18
j_call: TRBJ2-1
v_call: TRBV4-3
d_call: TRBD2

cdr3_aa: CASSEGAGELFF
cdr3_nt: TGTGCCAGCAGTGAGGGGGCCGGGGAGCTGTTTTTT
clone_size: once
cdr3_length: 12
j_call: TRBJ2-2
v_call: TRBV28
d_call: NA

cdr3_aa: CASSAGQDLLPQHF
cdr3_nt: TGTGCCAGCAGCGCTGGACAGGACCTTTTGCCCCAGCATTTT
clone_size: NA
cdr3_length: 14
j_call: TRBJ1-5
v_call: TRBV7-9
d_call: TRBD1

cdr3_aa: CASSYWGDSYNEQFF
cdr3_nt: TGTGCCAGCAGTTACTGGGGGGACTCCTACAATGAGCAGTTCTTC
clone_size: NA
cdr3_length: 15
j_call: TRBJ2-1
v_call: TRBV6-5
d_call: NA

cdr3_aa: CASGRYDTGSDETQYF
cdr3_nt: TGTGCTAGTGGTCGCTATGATACAGGGTCTGACGAGACCCAGTACTTC
clone_size: NA
cdr3_length: 16
j_call: TRBJ2-5
v_call: TRBV12-5
d_call: NA

cdr3_aa: CASSTGLAGGETQYF
cdr3_nt: TGTGCCAGCAGCACAGGACTAGCGGGAGGAGAGACCCAGTACTTC
clone_size: NA
cdr3_length: 15
j_call: TRBJ2-5
v_call: TRBV5-4
d_call: TRBD2

cdr3_aa: CASSPWSGASTDTQYF
cdr3_nt: TGTGCCAGCAGCCCATGGAGCGGGGCTAGCACAGATACGCAGTATTTT
clone_size: once
cdr3_length: 16
j_call: TRBJ2-3
v_call: TRBV7-6
d_call: TRBD2

cdr3_aa: CASMGGEMQFF
cdr3_nt: TGTGCCAGCATGGGAGGTGAGATGCAGTTCTTC
clone_size: NA
cdr3_length: 11
j_call: TRBJ2-1
v_call: TRBV6-6
d_call: NA

cdr3_aa: CASSPTRQDGQYF
cdr3_nt: TGTGCCAGCAGCCCCACCCGACAGGATGGGCAGTACTTC
clone_size: few
cdr3_length: 13
j_call: TRBJ2-7
v_call: TRBV6-5
d_call: NA

cdr3_aa: CASSATGLAGVEQYF
cdr3_nt: TGTGCCAGCAGTGCCACGGGACTAGCGGGAGTCGAGCAGTACTTC
clone_size: NA
cdr3_length: 15
j_call: TRBJ2-7
v_call: TRBV2
d_call: TRBD2

cdr3_aa: CASSSGQEVYGYTF
cdr3_nt: TGTGCCAGCAGCTCGGGACAGGAGGTCTATGGCTACACCTTC
clone_size: NA
cdr3_length: 14
j_call: TRBJ1-2
v_call: TRBV13
d_call: TRBD1

cdr3_aa: CASSPFSGPNTGELFF
cdr3_nt: TGTGCCAGCAGCCCTTTCAGCGGACCTAACACCGGGGAGCTGTTTTTT
clone_size: few
cdr3_length: 16
j_call: TRBJ2-2
v_call: TRBV5-5
d_call: NA